This T cell receptor (beta chain) was captured by sequencing in a study of cytomegalovirus exposure and HLA in healthy donors. About the study: The same platform used for the 650 to 700 first-cohort repertoires was also used for the 100 to 150 validation repertoires, as a later analysis reported. Study outcomes and limitations: Among the CMV-associated chains, three were confirmed in vitro as specific for CMV antigens.

The repertoire was sequenced with immunoSEQ multiplex PCR; TCRdb's copy has only in-frame clones and lacks some. The table includes 250,000 to 400,000 clones, roughly 88% detected once. Trimming took 1 base from V and 1 from J, leaving 8 bases between them. The V gene's germline CDR1 is SGHVS and CDR2 FNYEAQ. The CDR3 is made up of 15 amino acids. About this clone itself: The antigen is not known.

The TCR originated in a man under 40 in good health and CMV-seronegative. What was sequenced was PBMCs. J is TRBJ2-1 and V is TRBV7-6; possible D gene TRBD1, 5 bases. The chain's CDR3 is CASSLEGQSYNEQFF. The CDR3 DNA follows: TGTGCCAGCAGCTTAGAGGGGCAGTCCTACAATGAGCAGTTCTTC.